A single sample gave rise to the 27 T cell receptor beta chains below, sequenced in a study of early T cells in non-severe SARS-CoV-2 infection. TCRdb independently ran MiXCR on the 5' RACE reads; one entry per CDR3 protein. The table records about 22,000 distinct CDR3 sequences, 3% to 4% of them present only once. The sequenced sample was whole blood. The receptors here all came from an adult who was a healthcare worker with PCR-confirmed SARS-CoV-2 infection or an uninfected control (not recorded which).

This clonotype was counted many times. The V call is TRBV24-1, the J call TRBJ2-3, with 10 bases that match TRBD2. V dropped 5 bases and J dropped 10; count of bases not matched to a gene: 8. There are 14 residues in the CDR3. Germline values: CDR1 KGHDR, CDR2 SFDVKD. The CDR3 loop reads CATSARLGLAAQYF. The CDR3 DNA follows: TGTGCCACCAGTGCCCGGCTTGGACTAGCGGCGCAGTATTTT.

This clonotype was detected many times. The CDR3 spells CASSLQGRVGTEAFF. The CDR3 DNA follows: TGTGCCAGCAGTCTACAGGGGAGGGTGGGCACTGAAGCTTTCTTT. This chain links TRBV6-6 with TRBJ1-1, with 7 nucleotides matching TRBD1. The CDR3 length is 15 residues. Germline V gene lookup returns CDR1 MNHNY and CDR2 SVGAGI (reference sequence). V was pared by 5 bases and J by 4 bases, with 10 bases of the junction left unmatched.

This clonotype was seen repeatedly, ten times or more. The chain carries TRBV7-3 and TRBJ2-7; 14 positions agree with TRBD2. The CDR3 consists of 15 residues. Trimming removed 0 bases from V and 7 bases from J; junction bases left unmatched: 2. Germline CDR1 reads SGHTA; CDR2 reads FQGTGA. This CDR3 is CASSLTGLAGVEQYF. The CDR3, as DNA: TGTGCCAGCAGCTTAACGGGACTAGCGGGAGTTGAGCAGTACTTC.

This clonotype occurred a few times. The V call is TRBV9, the J call TRBJ2-7; D unclear. From germline, CDR1 is SGDLS and CDR2 YYNGEE. The CDR3 runs to 12 residues. The V end lost 4 bases, the J end lost 6 bases, and 11 bases lay between the germline ends. The CDR3 coding sequence is TGTGCCAGCAGCCGTACTTCAGCCGAGCAGTACTTC. Translation: CASSRTSAEQYF.

This clonotype occurred many times. The rearrangement links TRBV6-1 to TRBJ2-1, with 9 bases matching TRBD2. Losses at the gene ends were 2 bases for V and 8 bases for J; bases not matched to a gene: 7. The germline V gene encodes CDR1 MNHNS and CDR2 SASEGT. The CDR3 length is 15 residues. The CDR3 here is CASSESPSGKDEQFF. The CDR3 nucleotides are TGTGCCAGCAGTGAATCGCCTAGCGGGAAGGATGAGCAGTTCTTC.

This clonotype has a count of ten or more. The chain uses TRBV7-2 and TRBJ2-1; D remains ambiguous. The germline gives CDR1 SGHTA, CDR2 FQGNSA. The V end lost 2 bases, the J end lost 0 bases, and 8 bases lay between the germline ends. The CDR3 has 15 residues. Here the CDR3 DNA reads TGTGCCAGCAGCTTAAGTACGGGCTCCTACAATGAGCAGTTCTTC. It encodes CASSLSTGSYNEQFF.

In its sample, this clonotype was seen many times. V gene TRBV12-3 or TRBV12-4 combines with J gene TRBJ2-2; D unclear. The CDR3 contains 11 residues. Between the trimmed V and J ends, which lost 6 bases and 8 bases, there was a span of 7 bases. The CDR3 DNA sequence: TGTGCCAGCAGCGTAGAGGGGGAGCTGTTTTTT. It codes for CASSVEGELFF.

As concerns this clonotype: This clone may be a read error of a much larger clone one base away. The V and J genes are TRBV3-1 and TRBJ2-7; D gene ambiguous. CDR1 LGHDT and CDR2 YNNKEL come from the germline V gene (reference sequence). This CDR3 comprises 12 residues. This chain's CDR3 is CVSSRRPYEQYF. CDR3 coding DNA: TGTGTCAGCAGCCGCCGACCCTACGAGCAGTACTTC.

In this sample, this clonotype turned up many times. This chain uses TRBV2 with TRBJ2-1; 8 nucleotides line up with TRBD2. The junction had 3 bases not matched to a gene; V was cut back by 0 bases and J by 2 bases. From germline, CDR1 is SNHLY and CDR2 FYNNEI. This CDR3 region has 16 residues. The CDR3 DNA reads as TGTGCCAGCAGTGAAGCTAGCGGGACCACCTACAATGAGCAGTTCTTC. Its translation is CASSEASGTTYNEQFF. The whole variable domain, filled in from reference TRBV2 and TRBJ2-1, reads EPEVTQTPSHQVTQMGQEVILRCVPISNHLYFYWYRQILGQKVEFLVSFYNNEISEKSEIFDDQFSVERPDGSNFTLKIRSTKLEDSAMYFCASSEASGTTYNEQFFGPGTRLTVL.

In its sample, this clonotype was seen many times. The chain carries TRBV18 and TRBJ1-5, with D perhaps TRBD1 (6 bases). The germline CDR1 and CDR2 sequences are KGHSH and LQKENI. Trimming cost V 3 bases and J 3 bases, with 15 bases left between them. The CDR3 runs 16 residues. In DNA, the CDR3 is TGTGCCAGCTCACCGCCAGAGGGGGGCTCCAATCAGCCCCAGCATTTT. Its protein is CASSPPEGGSNQPQHF. Filled out from reference TRBV18 and TRBJ1-5, the complete variable domain reads NAGVMQNPRHLVRRRGQEARLRCSPMKGHSHVYWYRQLPEEGLKFMVYLQKENIIDESGMPKERFSAEFPKEGPSILRIQQVVRGDSAAYFCASSPPEGGSNQPQHFGDGTRLSIL.

This clonotype has a count of ten or more. The chain combines TRBV6-4 with TRBJ2-7; D is ambiguous. From germline, CDR1 is MRHNA and CDR2 SNTAGT. V gave up 5 bases and J gave up 5 bases, with 13 bases separating them. The CDR3 runs 13 residues. This CDR3 is CASSNPRHDEQYF. The CDR3 DNA is TGTGCCAGCAGTAACCCGAGACACGACGAGCAGTACTTC.

This clonotype was observed many times. V gene TRBV6-5 combines with J gene TRBJ2-7; D is possibly TRBD1 or TRBD2 (6 bases each). The CDR3 length is 15 residues. Trimming took 2 bases from V and 0 from J, leaving 11 bases between them. Germline V gene data show CDR1 as MNHEY and CDR2 as SVGAGI. The CDR3 loop is CASSYPGAPSYEQYF. The DNA for the CDR3 is TGTGCCAGCAGTTACCCGGGGGCCCCCTCCTACGAGCAGTACTTC.

This clonotype was recorded many times. The chain carries TRBV7-9 and TRBJ2-1, with TRBD1 matching over 7 bases. Looked up from germline, CDR1 is SEHNR and CDR2 is FQNEAQ (reference sequence). J was trimmed by 8 bases and V by 2 bases; bases with no gene match: 9. The CDR3 is made up of 15 amino acids. In DNA, the CDR3 is TGTGCCAGCAGCTTACCGAAGGGGGCGAGCGATGAGCAGTTCTTC. As protein: CASSLPKGASDEQFF.

This clonotype has at least ten counts. This chain uses TRBV6-2 or TRBV6-3 with TRBJ2-3; a weak D match, TRBD1 (5 bases). Trimming cost V 0 bases and J 6 bases, with 7 bases left between them. From germline, CDR1 is MNHEY and CDR2 SVGEGT. This CDR3 is 13 amino acids long. CDR3 sequence (DNA): TGTGCCAGCAGTTACTCGAAGGGGGATACGCAGTATTTT. Protein: CASSYSKGDTQYF.

This clonotype was counted ten times or more. The rearrangement joins TRBV10-2 to TRBJ2-1; D is uncertain. CDR3 length: 13 amino acids. V was shortened by 5 bases and J by 4 bases, with 9 bases between the two germline ends. The V gene's germline CDR1 is WSHSY and CDR2 SAAADI. In nucleotides, the CDR3 is TGCGCCAGCAGTCTTGACTTGTACAATGAGCAGTTCTTC. Translated: CASSLDLYNEQFF.

In this sample, this clonotype is medium-sized. The V gene is TRBV6-1, the J gene TRBJ2-1, with 13 bases aligning to TRBD2. V gave up 6 bases and J gave up 8 bases; unmatched junction bases: 7. The V gene's germline CDR1 is MNHNS and CDR2 SASEGT. This CDR3 comprises 15 residues. The CDR3 reads CASRLGLAGVYEQFF. As DNA, the CDR3 is TGTGCCAGCAGATTAGGACTAGCGGGAGTATATGAGCAGTTCTTC.

In its sample, this clonotype was seen a few times. The chain recombines TRBV5-1 with TRBJ1-2, with 12 bases identical to TRBD1. The CDR3 is made up of 16 amino acids. Looked up from germline, CDR1 is SGHRS and CDR2 is YFSETQ. Trimming removed 4 bases from V and 6 bases from J; junction bases left unmatched: 10. CDR3 in DNA: TGCGCCAGCAGCCTGGGACAGGGGGCGATGATCGATGGCTACACCTTC. Its translation is CASSLGQGAMIDGYTF.

This clonotype was seen many times. J is TRBJ1-1 and V is TRBV7-3; tentative D call: TRBD1 (5 bases). Germline V gene data show CDR1 as SGHTA and CDR2 as FQGTGA. V was cut by 2 bases and J by 3 bases, with 7 bases left in between. This CDR3 comprises 13 residues. The CDR3 DNA follows: TGTGCCAGCAGCTTAGAGGGACACACTGAAGCTTTCTTT. It codes for CASSLEGHTEAFF.

The chain couples TRBV5-8 to TRBJ2-4; weak D call: TRBD2 (5 bases). V lost 2 bases, J lost 1 base, and 7 bases lay in between. This CDR3 contains 14 residues. Per the germline V gene, CDR1 is SGHTS and CDR2 is YDEGEE. DNA of the CDR3: TGTGCCAGCAGCTTCGGGGAGGCCAAAAACATTCAGTACTTC. This codes for CASSFGEAKNIQYF.

This clonotype has just a few counts. The chain has TRBV6-5 and TRBJ2-1; 9 nucleotides align to TRBD2. Germline V gene data show CDR1 as MNHEY and CDR2 as SVGAGI. J lost 7 bases, V lost 4 bases, and 5 bases had no gene match. The CDR3 spans 14 residues. In DNA form, the CDR3 reads TGTGCCAGCAGTTCGGCTAGCGGGACGAATGAGCAGTTCTTC. It codes for CASSSASGTNEQFF.

This clonotype was counted many times. CDR3 protein: CASSNWESSYNEQFF. In DNA, the CDR3 is TGTGCCAGCAGCAACTGGGAGAGCTCCTACAATGAGCAGTTCTTC. The chain recombines TRBV21-1 with TRBJ2-1. TRBV21-1 is designated a pseudogene. The CDR3 is 15 residues long.

This clonotype was seen at least ten times. V and J are TRBV5-1 and TRBJ2-7; TRBD2 is a possible D gene (6 bases). Between the trimmed V and J ends, which lost 5 bases and 5 bases, there was a span of 17 bases. This CDR3 region has 14 residues. Germline assignment: CDR1 SGHRS and CDR2 YFSETQ. The CDR3, as DNA: TGCGCCAGCAGTTCGGGAACTAGCTTTCACGAGCAGTACTTC. This gives the protein CASSSGTSFHEQYF.

This clonotype has ten or more counts. The chain carries TRBV12-3 or TRBV12-4 and TRBJ2-2; 9 bases line up with TRBD1. The CDR3 is 14 residues long. With V trimmed by 5 bases and J by 7 bases, 5 bases remained unmatched. This CDR3 is CASSPGQGGGELFF. The CDR3 region has the DNA TGTGCCAGCAGTCCGGGACAGGGTGGCGGGGAGCTGTTTTTT.

This clonotype was seen at least ten times. The chain uses TRBV5-1 and TRBJ2-1; 7 positions agree with TRBD1. This CDR3 comprises 13 residues. The junction had 6 bases not matched to a gene; V was cut back by 10 bases and J by 2 bases. Germline V gene sequence: CDR1 SGHRS, CDR2 YFSETQ. CDR3 bases: TGCGCCTCCAGGGGGTCAACCTACAATGAGCAGTTCTTC. Translating it yields CASRGSTYNEQFF.

This clonotype was recorded at least ten times. V and J are TRBV9 and TRBJ2-6, with D possibly matching TRBD1 (6 bases). Germline CDR1 SGDLS, CDR2 YYNGEE. The CDR3 consists of 17 residues. The V end was cut by 0 bases, the J end by 0 bases, with 10 bases between. CDR3 amino acids: CASSVGARGSGANVLTF. The CDR3 bases are TGTGCCAGCAGCGTAGGGGCCAGGGGCTCTGGGGCCAACGTCCTGACTTTC.

This clonotype was counted many times. The chain links TRBV3-1 to TRBJ2-6; D not resolved. Germline assignment: CDR1 LGHDT and CDR2 YNNKEL (reference sequence). V gave up 1 base and J gave up 0 bases, with 16 bases separating them. The CDR3 runs 19 residues. In DNA, the CDR3 is TGTGCCAGCAGCCAAGTAACCCCACAGAGATACTCTGGGGCCAACGTCCTGACTTTC. It is translated as CASSQVTPQRYSGANVLTF. Drawing the rest from reference TRBV3-1 and TRBJ2-6, the complete variable domain is DTAVSQTPKYLVTQMGNDKSIKCEQNLGHDTMYWYKQDSKKFLKIMFSYNNKELIINETVPNRFSPKSPDKAHLNLHINSLELGDSAVYFCASSQVTPQRYSGANVLTFGAGSRLTVL.

This clonotype ranks as medium-sized. CDR3 in DNA: TGTGCCAGCAGCTTAGAACAGGGTCGATCACCCCTCCACTTT. Amino acid sequence: CASSLEQGRSPLHF. J is TRBJ1-6 and V is TRBV7-9; tentatively, D is TRBD1 (6 bases). The CDR3 is 14 residues long. In germline, CDR1 is SEHNR, CDR2 FQNEAQ (reference sequence). Deletions cut 1 base from V and 10 bases from J, with 11 bases between. Drawing the rest from reference TRBV7-9 and TRBJ1-6, the complete variable domain is DTGVSQNPRHKITKRGQNVTFRCDPISEHNRLYWYRQTLGQGPEFLTYFQNEAQLEKSRLLSDRFSAERPKGSFSTLEIQRTEQGDSAMYLCASSLEQGRSPLHFGNGTRLTVT.